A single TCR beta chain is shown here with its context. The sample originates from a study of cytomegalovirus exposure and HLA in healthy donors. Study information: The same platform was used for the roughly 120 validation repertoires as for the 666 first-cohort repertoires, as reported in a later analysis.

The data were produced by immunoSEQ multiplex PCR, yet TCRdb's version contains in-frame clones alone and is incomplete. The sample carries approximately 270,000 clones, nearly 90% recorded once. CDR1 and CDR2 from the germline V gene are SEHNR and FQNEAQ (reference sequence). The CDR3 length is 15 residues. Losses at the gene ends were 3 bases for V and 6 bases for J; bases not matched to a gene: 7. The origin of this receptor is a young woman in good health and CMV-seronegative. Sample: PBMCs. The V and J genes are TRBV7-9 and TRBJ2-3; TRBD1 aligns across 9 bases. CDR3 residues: CASSFPTGGMDTQYF. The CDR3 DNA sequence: TGTGCCAGCAGCTTCCCCACAGGGGGCATGGATACGCAGTATTTT. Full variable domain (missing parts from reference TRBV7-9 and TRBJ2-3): DTGVSQNPRHKITKRGQNVTFRCDPISEHNRLYWYRQTLGQGPEFLTYFQNEAQLEKSRLLSDRFSAERPKGSFSTLEIQRTEQGDSAMYLCASSFPTGGMDTQYFGPGTRLTVL.